This TCR beta chain was sequenced in a study of shared clonotypes between healthy human individuals. Overall study results and limits: The sole specimen, blood, was sampled, and tissue repertoires likely differ.

Turning to this clone: Its specificity is not known.

Measured with immunoSEQ multiplex PCR; TCRdb has only the in-frame clones, and not every one. The table lists some 630,000 clones, 96% of them singletons. Germline CDR1 reads LGHNA; CDR2 reads YNFKEQ. With 4 bases removed from V and 4 bases from J, the gap between germline ends came to 12 bases. CDR3 length: 14 residues. Cells designated naive CD8 were CD45RO-negative and were positively selected for CCR7, with terminally differentiated effector memory CD45RA+ cells excluded. Donors were healthy HIV-negative adults without recently reported acute infections or vaccinations. V and J are TRBV4-2 and TRBJ2-3; perhaps TRBD2 as D (5 bases). Input material: naive CD8+ T cells sorted from blood. The receptor's source is a woman under 40 in good health. The CDR3 DNA reads TGTGCCAGCAGCCCCCGGGATTTCGCAGATACGCAGTATTTT. It specifies CASSPRDFADTQYF.